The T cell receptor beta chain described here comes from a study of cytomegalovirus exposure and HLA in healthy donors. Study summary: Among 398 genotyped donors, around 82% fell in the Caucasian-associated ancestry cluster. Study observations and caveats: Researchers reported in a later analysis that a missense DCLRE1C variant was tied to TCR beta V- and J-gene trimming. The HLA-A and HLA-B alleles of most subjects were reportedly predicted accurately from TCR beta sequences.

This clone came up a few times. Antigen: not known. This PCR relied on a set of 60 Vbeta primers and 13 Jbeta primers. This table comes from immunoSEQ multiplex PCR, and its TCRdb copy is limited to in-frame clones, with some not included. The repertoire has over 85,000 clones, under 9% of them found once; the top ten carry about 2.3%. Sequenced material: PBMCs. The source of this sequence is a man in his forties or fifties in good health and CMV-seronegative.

The CDR3 sequence is CSVEGSRGEQYF. CDR3 bases: TGCAGCGTTGAAGGGAGTCGGGGAGAGCAGTACTTC. The chain couples TRBV29-1 to TRBJ2-7, with D perhaps matching TRBD2 (5 bases). CDR3 length: 12 residues. The germline V gene encodes CDR1 SQVTM and CDR2 ANQGSEA. Trimming left V 1 base short and J 7 bases short, with 11 bases between.